The source of this TCR beta chain is a study of post-analysis software for immune sequencing data. This clonotype was observed a few times. The antigen is not known. Findings of the study overall: Comparison with controls showed significantly lower normalized Chao1 diversity in multiple sclerosis patients.

Unique molecular identifiers tagged the TCR beta cDNA libraries. Using its own MiXCR run on the PCR reads, TCRdb lists one record per CDR3 protein. The repertoire holds hundreds of thousands of distinct CDR3 sequences, 59% seen once, with approximately 10% in the top ten. Sequencing was performed on blood. The clonotype comes from a girl aged 2-9 years with multiple sclerosis.

The CDR3 DNA is TGTGCCACCAGCCGCGACAGGGACAAAGAGACCCAGTACTTC. Protein: CATSRDRDKETQYF. The genes are TRBV15 and TRBJ2-5; TRBD1 agrees at 7 bases. CDR3 length equals 14 residues. Germline CDR1 and CDR2: LNHNV and YYDKDF (reference sequence). V lost 5 bases to trimming and J lost 3 bases; unmatched junction nucleotides: 6.